The 30 T cell receptor beta chains presented below share a single source sample, sequenced in a study of response to subunit inactivated influenza vaccine. TCRdb re-called the RT-PCR reads with MiXCR, one entry per CDR3 protein. The sample holds roughly 710,000 distinct CDR3 sequences, 13% to 15% seen once. The sequencing used PBMCs from blood, collected around two weeks before vaccination. The receptors here all came from a man aged 50 to 60 who received an inactivated influenza vaccine.

The table lists this clonotype with a few counts. The chain employs TRBV14 and TRBJ2-1; 8 bases match TRBD2. The germline gives CDR1 SGHDN, CDR2 FVKESK. The CDR3 covers 16 residues. V dropped 6 bases and J dropped 3; count of bases not matched to a gene: 10. In nucleotides, the CDR3 is TGTGCCAGCAGTCAAACGGGGGGGGGCCTCTACAATGAGCAGTTCTTC. Residues: CASSQTGGGLYNEQFF. Full variable domain (rest looked up from reference TRBV14 and TRBJ2-1): EAGVTQFPSHSVIEKGQTVTLRCDPISGHDNLYWYRRVMGKEIKFLLHFVKESKQDESGMPNNRFLAERTGGTYSTLKVQPAELEDSGVYFCASSQTGGGLYNEQFFGPGTRLTVL.

Comments on this clonotype: This is likely a read error, given that the CDR3 carries no conserved phenylalanine or tryptophan at its end. No DNA is shown, since the ends of the CDR3 on it are uncertain; the CDR3 is the one TCRdb lists. V usage is TRBV2 and J usage is TRBJ1-2; the table's D gene call, TRBD1, was not cross checked with the DNA. The CDR3 has 10 amino acids, counting both end residues. Germline CDR1 and CDR2: SNHLY and FYNNEI. The CDR3 reads CANLIGGTLS.

A word on this clonotype: One end of the junction is discordant with germline, which a read error may explain. V gene TRBV20-1 combines with J gene TRBJ2-3, with D maybe TRBD2 (5 bases). This CDR3 is 16 amino acids long. Looked up from germline, CDR1 is DFQATT and CDR2 is SNEGSKA (reference sequence). The CDR3 nucleotides are TGCAGTGCTAGAGATGGGCGGAAATCTAGCACAGATACGCAGAATTTT. This gives the protein CSARDGRKSSTDTQNF.

This clonotype turned up a few times. The V call is TRBV12-3 or TRBV12-4, the J call TRBJ2-7; 8 nucleotides match TRBD2. With V trimmed by 3 bases and J by 7 bases, 8 bases remained unmatched. The CDR3 runs 14 residues. CDR3 bases: TGTGCCAGCAGTTTGGTCGGGGGGGCGCAGGAGCAGTACTTC. Protein sequence: CASSLVGGAQEQYF.

This clonotype was seen a few times. The rearrangement uses TRBV7-2 and TRBJ2-1, with D perhaps matching TRBD1 (6 bases). The germline V gene has CDR1 SGHTA and CDR2 FQGNSA. Trimming stripped 5 bases from V and 7 bases from J, with 12 bases between. The CDR3 is 13 amino acids. CDR3 bases: TGTGCCAGCAGCCCCAGGACAGTTAATGAGCAGTTCTTC. Translated, it gives CASSPRTVNEQFF.

This clonotype was seen at least ten times. CDR3 protein: CASSRGTGIEQYF. CDR3 DNA sequence: TGTGCCAGCAGCCGGGGGACAGGGATTGAGCAGTACTTC. The chain carries TRBV6-1 and TRBJ2-7; 9 nucleotides align to TRBD1. The CDR3 runs 13 residues. Unmatched junction bases numbered 7, after V lost 6 bases and J lost 7 bases. Per the germline V gene, CDR1 is MNHNS and CDR2 is SASEGT.

This clonotype was seen ten or more times. V usage is TRBV15 and J usage is TRBJ1-2; D is uncertain. The CDR3 contains 13 residues. V was pared by 4 bases and J by 4 bases, with 10 bases between. From germline, CDR1 is LNHNV and CDR2 YYDKDF (reference sequence). The CDR3 sequence: CATSKENSYGYTF. Here the CDR3 DNA reads TGTGCCACCAGCAAAGAAAACAGCTATGGCTACACCTTC.

This clonotype was observed a handful of times. V and J are TRBV12-3 or TRBV12-4 and TRBJ2-5, with 7 bases matching TRBD2. V was pared by 6 bases and J by 4 bases, with 11 bases of the junction left unmatched. There are 15 residues in the CDR3. This CDR3 reads CASRGGTLASETQYF. As DNA, the CDR3 is TGTGCCAGCAGGGGAGGGACTCTAGCGTCAGAGACCCAGTACTTC.

A word on this clonotype: Being one base from a much bigger clone, this may be a read error. The chain joins TRBV12-3 or TRBV12-4 to TRBJ1-1, with D possibly being TRBD1 (6 bases). The CDR3 runs 13 residues. V was cut by 5 bases and J by 0 bases, with 7 bases left in between. The chain's CDR3 is CASSRQVNTEAFF. The CDR3 nucleotides read TGTGCCAGCAGTCGACAGGTGAACACTGAAGCTTTCTTT.

This rearrangement joins TRBV7-9 to TRBJ2-7, with D perhaps matching TRBD1 or TRBD2 (5 bases each). V was pared by 0 bases and J by 0 bases, with 9 bases between. Germline V gene data show CDR1 as SEHNR and CDR2 as FQNEAQ (reference sequence). The length of the CDR3 is 15 residues. The CDR3 sequence: CASSLAAGSSYEQYF. CDR3 nucleotide sequence: TGTGCCAGCAGCTTAGCGGCAGGGAGCTCCTACGAGCAGTACTTC.

The CDR3, as DNA: TGTGCCAGCAGCCAGACAGGGGGGCCGGCAGATACGCAGTATTTT. Protein sequence: CASSQTGGPADTQYF. The V and J genes are TRBV3-1 and TRBJ2-3; 9 bases map to TRBD1. The CDR3 runs to 15 residues. Germline V gene lookup returns CDR1 LGHDT and CDR2 YNNKEL (reference sequence). V trimming: 3 bases; J trimming: 4 bases; junction bases outside the gene matches: 5.

This clonotype was counted a few times. V usage is TRBV28 and J usage is TRBJ2-7; either TRBD1 or TRBD2 may fit D (6 bases each). CDR3 size: 17 residues. Germline CDR1 MDHEN, CDR2 SYDVKM. Between the trimmed V and J ends, which lost 6 bases and 0 bases, there was a span of 21 bases. CDR3 nucleotides: TGTGCCAGCAGACCCCCAATCGGCACGGGGGCCTCCTACGAGCAGTACTTC. This encodes CASRPPIGTGASYEQYF.

The chain links TRBV20-1 to TRBJ2-1, with 7 nucleotides matching TRBD2. J was trimmed by 4 bases and V by 6 bases; bases with no gene match: 9. This CDR3 is 14 amino acids long. CDR1 is DFQATT and CDR2 is SNEGSKA in the germline V gene (reference sequence). The CDR3, as DNA: TGCAGTGCCCCTGGGCGGGAGAGATACAATGAGCAGTTCTTC. Its translation: CSAPGRERYNEQFF.

The chain employs TRBV29-1 and TRBJ2-1, with 7 nucleotides matching TRBD2. J gave up 3 bases and V 2 bases, and 7 bases lay outside the gene matches. CDR1 is SQVTM, CDR2 ANQGSEA, per germline. The CDR3 loop spans 15 amino acids. The CDR3 DNA follows: TGCAGCGTTGAAACTGCGGGAGAGGTCTACAATGAGCAGTTCTTC. Translation: CSVETAGEVYNEQFF.

The V call is TRBV27, the J call TRBJ2-7; 9 bases align to TRBD1. Germline V gene sequence: CDR1 MNHEY, CDR2 SMNVEV (reference sequence). The ends lost 2 bases at V and 5 bases at J; junction bases unmatched: 10. This CDR3 is 16 amino acids long. CDR3 sequence: CASSLLGQGGPHEQYF. The DNA of the CDR3 is TGTGCCAGCAGTTTACTGGGACAGGGAGGACCCCACGAGCAGTACTTC.

This chain links TRBV19 with TRBJ2-5; D is possibly TRBD1 (6 bases). This CDR3 spans 11 amino acids. V was clipped by 9 bases and J by 4 bases, with 9 bases between them. Germline assignment: CDR1 LNHDA and CDR2 SQIVND (reference sequence). The CDR3 sequence: CASGQRETQYF. The CDR3 DNA sequence: TGTGCCAGCGGACAGCGAGAGACCCAGTACTTC.

This clonotype was found a few times. For the CDR3, the DNA is TGTGCCAGCAGCTTAGGGACAGGCCATGAAGCTTTCTTT. Amino acid sequence: CASSLGTGHEAFF. The rearrangement links TRBV7-9 to TRBJ1-1; the match to TRBD1 covers 7 bases. The CDR3 is 13 residues long. In germline, CDR1 is SEHNR, CDR2 FQNEAQ (reference sequence). V lost 1 base to trimming and J lost 7 bases; unmatched junction nucleotides: 3.

The rearrangement links TRBV29-1 to TRBJ1-1; D unresolved. Trimming removed 4 bases from V and 6 bases from J, with 18 bases in between. Germline V lookup: CDR1 SQVTM, CDR2 ANQGSEA. The CDR3 sequence is 14 residues long. The CDR3 loop is CSVVPQIVDSEAFF. CDR3 in DNA: TGCAGCGTTGTGCCCCAGATCGTGGACTCTGAAGCTTTCTTT.

In its sample, this clonotype was seen a few times. The genes are TRBV6-2 or TRBV6-3 and TRBJ2-7; 8 bases map to TRBD2. The CDR3 extends over 16 amino acids. Losses at the gene ends were 5 bases for V and 1 base for J; bases not matched to a gene: 10. The germline V gene has CDR1 MNHEY and CDR2 SVGEGT. CDR3 protein: CASSPHGGGRSYEQYF. The CDR3 DNA is TGTGCCAGCAGTCCCCATGGCGGCGGGAGGTCCTACGAGCAGTACTTC.

This clonotype came up once. This rearrangement joins TRBV12-3 or TRBV12-4 to TRBJ2-3; D possibly uses TRBD1 or TRBD2 (6 bases each). Trimming stripped 6 bases from V and 5 bases from J, with 15 bases between. The length of the CDR3 is 14 residues. The CDR3 sequence is CASRVGGQGDTQYF. DNA of the CDR3: TGTGCCAGCAGGGTAGGGGGGCAGGGAGATACGCAGTATTTT.

This clonotype was counted many times. The chain joins TRBV2 to TRBJ2-5; 7 nucleotides align to TRBD1. The CDR3 loop spans 14 amino acids. After removal of 5 bases from V and 1 base from J, the junction contained 4 bases not matched to a gene. Germline V gene data show CDR1 as SNHLY and CDR2 as FYNNEI. CDR3 sequence reads: CASSLRGLQETQYF. The CDR3 DNA follows: TGTGCCAGCAGTTTGAGGGGGCTCCAAGAGACCCAGTACTTC.

The V gene is TRBV7-3, the J gene TRBJ2-5; 10 bases align to TRBD2. V trimming: 2 bases; J trimming: 2 bases; junction bases outside the gene matches: 5. CDR3 length equals 16 residues. The germline gives CDR1 SGHTA, CDR2 FQGTGA. The CDR3 region is CASSLRTSGPQETQYF. For the CDR3, the DNA is TGTGCCAGCAGCTTACGGACTAGCGGACCTCAAGAGACCCAGTACTTC.

The rearrangement links TRBV29-1 to TRBJ2-5; 7 bases match TRBD2. The CDR3 contains 15 residues. The J segment lost 0 bases and the V segment lost 8 bases, leaving 12 bases of the junction unmatched. CDR1 and CDR2 (germline): SQVTM, ANQGSEA. CDR3 DNA: TGCAGCACCCGGGGGAGAGCGGGACACCAAGAGACCCAGTACTTC. Its protein is CSTRGRAGHQETQYF.

This clonotype was counted ten times or more. The gene calls are TRBV2 and TRBJ1-6, with TRBD1 matching 9 bases. Germline CDR1 is SNHLY and CDR2 is FYNNEI. There are 13 residues in the CDR3. V shed 4 bases and J 8 bases; nucleotides not matched to a gene: 0. This CDR3 is CASSGDRDSPLHF. The CDR3 nucleotides are TGTGCCAGCAGTGGGGACAGGGATTCACCCCTCCACTTT.

The sample holds many counts of this clonotype. The V gene is TRBV27, the J gene TRBJ1-1; 7 positions match TRBD1. CDR1 is MNHEY, CDR2 SMNVEV, per germline (reference sequence). V gave up 8 bases and J gave up 5 bases; unmatched junction bases: 11. There are 14 residues in the CDR3. The CDR3 DNA reads as TGTGCCAGCTGGACAGGCCTGAGAGGGACTGAAGCTTTCTTT. It yields the protein CASWTGLRGTEAFF.

The sample holds a few counts of this clonotype. This chain uses TRBV29-1 with TRBJ2-2; D uncertain. V lost 0 bases to trimming and J lost 5 bases, with 7 bases between them. The CDR3 runs 13 residues. Germline V gives CDR1 SQVTM, CDR2 ANQGSEA. The CDR3: CSVEDIGTGELFF. The CDR3 bases are TGCAGCGTTGAAGATATCGGGACCGGGGAGCTGTTTTTT.

This clonotype was observed at least ten times. The J gene is TRBJ2-7, the V gene TRBV12-3 or TRBV12-4; D is perhaps TRBD1 (6 bases). The V end lost 3 bases, the J end lost 4 bases, and 10 bases lay between the germline ends. The CDR3 covers 13 residues. In DNA, the CDR3 is TGTGCCAGCAGTTTCTCGGACAGTTACGAGCAGTACTTC. It yields the protein CASSFSDSYEQYF.

The gene calls are TRBV29-1 and TRBJ1-2; TRBD1 matches 7 bases. The J segment lost 8 bases and the V segment lost 6 bases, leaving 6 bases of the junction unmatched. The CDR3 extends over 11 amino acids. The germline V gene encodes CDR1 SQVTM and CDR2 ANQGSEA. DNA of the CDR3: TGCAGCGTCCCTGACAGGGACGGCTACACCTTC. Its translation is CSVPDRDGYTF.

This clonotype was counted only a few times. The rearrangement joins TRBV20-1 to TRBJ2-1, with D unresolved. Germline V gives CDR1 DFQATT, CDR2 SNEGSKA (reference sequence). Trimming stripped 5 bases from V and 3 bases from J, with 5 bases between. There are 11 residues in the CDR3. Here the CDR3 reads CSAGVYNEQFF. In DNA form, the CDR3 reads TGCAGTGCTGGGGTCTACAATGAGCAGTTCTTC.

This clonotype has more than one count but fewer than ten. This chain uses TRBV20-1 with TRBJ2-3; possibly TRBD2 for D (5 bases). The V end was cut by 0 bases, the J end by 0 bases, with 10 bases between. CDR3 size: 15 residues. CDR1 DFQATT and CDR2 SNEGSKA come from the germline V gene (reference sequence). The CDR3 sequence: CSARDPRGSTDTQYF. In DNA, the CDR3 is TGCAGTGCTAGAGATCCGCGCGGGAGCACAGATACGCAGTATTTT.